These T cell receptor beta chains were read from a single sample in a study of blood T cells in healthy people across ages. TCRdb called the 5' RACE reads again in MiXCR, with one record for every CDR3 protein. The sample contains around 1,000,000 distinct CDR3 sequences, under 40% of which appear only once. Sequenced: blood. These receptor sequences come from a man younger than 35 in good health. Each CDR3 is given with its conserved first and last residue. Fields, in order: V gene, clone size, J gene, D gene, CDR3 DNA, CDR3 protein. D genes are given only for firm matches. Expanded clones get a size class; other rows say once, few or many, or leave the size out.

v_call: TRBV7-9
clone_size: few
j_call: TRBJ2-5
d_call: -
cdr3_nt: TGTGCCAGCAGCTTAGTGGCCGGGAGCGCAGAGACCCAGTACTTC
cdr3_aa: CASSLVAGSAETQYF

v_call: TRBV15
clone_size: -
j_call: TRBJ1-1
d_call: -
cdr3_nt: TGTGCCACCAGCAGAGTTCGGAACACTGAAGCTTTCTTT
cdr3_aa: CATSRVRNTEAFF

v_call: TRBV10-3
clone_size: -
j_call: TRBJ2-3
d_call: TRBD1
cdr3_nt: TGTGCCATCAGCGGACAGGGCGATGGAGATACGCAGTATTTT
cdr3_aa: CAISGQGDGDTQYF

v_call: TRBV20-1
clone_size: -
j_call: TRBJ2-4
d_call: -
cdr3_nt: TGCAGTGCTAGGATCAGAGCCAAAAACATTCAGTACTTC
cdr3_aa: CSARIRAKNIQYF

v_call: TRBV10-3
clone_size: -
j_call: TRBJ2-3
d_call: TRBD2
cdr3_nt: TGTGCCATCGGACTAGCGAACGAGGGTGAGGGAGATACGCAGTATTTT
cdr3_aa: CAIGLANEGEGDTQYF

v_call: TRBV7-2
clone_size: once
j_call: TRBJ1-3
d_call: -
cdr3_nt: TGTGCCAGCAGCCCCCAGGTCCCTGGAAACACCATATATTTT
cdr3_aa: CASSPQVPGNTIYF

v_call: TRBV28
clone_size: -
j_call: TRBJ1-5
d_call: -
cdr3_nt: TGTGCCAGCAGTTTCGGATGGAGCAATCAGCCCCAGCATTTT
cdr3_aa: CASSFGWSNQPQHF

v_call: TRBV29-1
clone_size: -
j_call: TRBJ2-5
d_call: -
cdr3_nt: TGCAGCGGTATGAGAAACTACAATGAGCAGTACTTC
cdr3_aa: CSGMRNYNEQYF

v_call: TRBV27
clone_size: many
j_call: TRBJ1-2
d_call: -
cdr3_nt: TGCGCCAGCAGCTTTTCCGGGAACTATGGCTACACCTTC
cdr3_aa: CASSFSGNYGYTF

v_call: TRBV20-1
clone_size: -
j_call: TRBJ2-3
d_call: TRBD1
cdr3_nt: TGCAGTGCTCCCGGTGGGACAGGGATCACAAATACGCAGTATTTT
cdr3_aa: CSAPGGTGITNTQYF

v_call: TRBV4-2
clone_size: -
j_call: TRBJ1-1
d_call: -
cdr3_nt: TGTGCCAGCAGGTGGGGATCTGAAGCTTTCTTT
cdr3_aa: CASRWGSEAFF

v_call: TRBV30
clone_size: -
j_call: TRBJ1-5
d_call: -
cdr3_nt: TGTGCCTGGAGTGGACCTAGCAATCAGCCCCAGCATTTT
cdr3_aa: CAWSGPSNQPQHF

v_call: TRBV20-1
clone_size: -
j_call: TRBJ1-6
d_call: TRBD1
cdr3_nt: TGCAGTGCTAGAAGGCAGGGGGAAAATTCACCCCTCCACTTT
cdr3_aa: CSARRQGENSPLHF

v_call: TRBV5-1
clone_size: -
j_call: TRBJ2-5
d_call: TRBD2
cdr3_nt: TGCGCCAGCAGCATAGCGGGGGGGAACCAAGAGACCCAGTACTTC
cdr3_aa: CASSIAGGNQETQYF

v_call: TRBV4-1
clone_size: -
j_call: TRBJ1-1
d_call: -
cdr3_nt: TGCGCCAGCAGCCAAGTCGGGACAAAGAACACTGAAGCTTTCTTT
cdr3_aa: CASSQVGTKNTEAFF

v_call: TRBV20-1
clone_size: -
j_call: TRBJ2-3
d_call: -
cdr3_nt: TGCAGTGCCATCGGAGGGGCAGGGGCAGATACGCAGTATTTT
cdr3_aa: CSAIGGAGADTQYF

v_call: TRBV7-3
clone_size: -
j_call: TRBJ1-2
d_call: -
cdr3_nt: TGTGCCAGCAGCTCCAGTAACACTGGCTATGGCTACACCTTC
cdr3_aa: CASSSSNTGYGYTF

v_call: TRBV15
clone_size: -
j_call: TRBJ2-6
d_call: -
cdr3_nt: TGTGCCACCACATACGGGGGTTCTGGGGCCAACGTCCTGACTTTC
cdr3_aa: CATTYGGSGANVLTF

v_call: TRBV6-2/TRBV6-3
clone_size: -
j_call: TRBJ2-6
d_call: -
cdr3_nt: TGTGCCAGCAGTTACTCCTACTCAGGGACCGGGGCCAACGTCCTGACTTTC
cdr3_aa: CASSYSYSGTGANVLTF

v_call: TRBV6-6
clone_size: few
j_call: TRBJ2-7
d_call: TRBD2
cdr3_nt: TGTGCCAGCAGGGTACTAGCGGGGGACTACGAGCAGTACTTC
cdr3_aa: CASRVLAGDYEQYF

v_call: TRBV7-2
clone_size: few
j_call: TRBJ1-2
d_call: TRBD1
cdr3_nt: TGTGCCAGCAGCTTAGCGGACAGGGAGAAGAGAGGCTACACCTTC
cdr3_aa: CASSLADREKRGYTF

v_call: TRBV5-6
clone_size: -
j_call: TRBJ2-1
d_call: TRBD1
cdr3_nt: TGTGCCAGCAGCTCAAGTCCTAGCAGGGGGAATGAGCAGTTCTTC
cdr3_aa: CASSSSPSRGNEQFF

v_call: TRBV6-2/TRBV6-3
clone_size: few
j_call: TRBJ2-3
d_call: -
cdr3_nt: TGTGCCAGCACCCCCGAGACAGCCAGCACAGATACGCAGTATTTT
cdr3_aa: CASTPETASTDTQYF

v_call: TRBV4-2
clone_size: -
j_call: TRBJ2-3
d_call: TRBD2
cdr3_nt: TGTGCCAGCAGCCAGACTAGCGGGGGATCACGCACAGATACGCAGTATTTT
cdr3_aa: CASSQTSGGSRTDTQYF

v_call: TRBV20-1
clone_size: few
j_call: TRBJ2-1
d_call: -
cdr3_nt: TGCAGTGCTAGAGACATTACCAATGAGCAGTTCTTC
cdr3_aa: CSARDITNEQFF

v_call: TRBV2
clone_size: -
j_call: TRBJ2-7
d_call: -
cdr3_nt: TGTGCCAGCAGGGCGACTAGGAGCTCCTACAATGAGCAGTACTTC
cdr3_aa: CASRATRSSYNEQYF

v_call: TRBV4-3
clone_size: -
j_call: TRBJ2-1
d_call: TRBD2
cdr3_nt: TGCGCCAGCAGCCAAGAGTCAGGTAGCGGGGGGGAGCAGTTCTTC
cdr3_aa: CASSQESGSGGEQFF

v_call: TRBV27
clone_size: many
j_call: TRBJ1-2
d_call: -
cdr3_nt: TGTGCCAGCAGTTTAAGCAGGTTCTATGGCTACACCTTC
cdr3_aa: CASSLSRFYGYTF

v_call: TRBV3-1
clone_size: -
j_call: TRBJ2-1
d_call: -
cdr3_nt: TGTGCCAGCAGCCCAAACCGACTAGCCTACAATGAGCAGTTCTTC
cdr3_aa: CASSPNRLAYNEQFF

v_call: TRBV20-1
clone_size: few
j_call: TRBJ2-3
d_call: TRBD2
cdr3_nt: TGCAGTGCTAGAGATCGGGCACTAGCGGCCACAGATACGCAGTATTTT
cdr3_aa: CSARDRALAATDTQYF

v_call: TRBV6-5
clone_size: -
j_call: TRBJ2-1
d_call: TRBD2
cdr3_nt: TGTACCAGCAGTTACCCACACACCGGGACTAGCGGGGGATACAATGAGCAGTTCTTC
cdr3_aa: CTSSYPHTGTSGGYNEQFF

v_call: TRBV14
clone_size: few
j_call: TRBJ1-6
d_call: -
cdr3_nt: TGTGCCAGCAGCCAACTGGAGGGGCGGTCACCCCTCCACTTT
cdr3_aa: CASSQLEGRSPLHF

v_call: TRBV4-1
clone_size: few
j_call: TRBJ2-1
d_call: -
cdr3_nt: TGCGCCAGCAGCCAGCAGGGGAGGGTTAACAATGAGCAGTTCTTC
cdr3_aa: CASSQQGRVNNEQFF

v_call: TRBV9
clone_size: many
j_call: TRBJ2-1
d_call: -
cdr3_nt: TGTGCCAGCAGCGTAGTATGGAGCGAGCAGTTCTTC
cdr3_aa: CASSVVWSEQFF

v_call: TRBV20-1
clone_size: -
j_call: TRBJ1-4
d_call: TRBD1
cdr3_nt: TGCAGTGCTAGCTCCCTCACAGGGGCGGACGAAAAACTGTTTTTT
cdr3_aa: CSASSLTGADEKLFF

v_call: TRBV6-5
clone_size: -
j_call: TRBJ2-3
d_call: -
cdr3_nt: TGTGCCGGCAGGCAGGAGAGGCGCACAGATACGCAGTATTTT
cdr3_aa: CAGRQERRTDTQYF

v_call: TRBV29-1
clone_size: many
j_call: TRBJ2-3
d_call: -
cdr3_nt: TGCAGCGTTGCGGCTACTAGCACAGATACGCAGTATTTT
cdr3_aa: CSVAATSTDTQYF

v_call: TRBV7-2
clone_size: -
j_call: TRBJ1-2
d_call: -
cdr3_nt: TGTGCCAGCAGCCGGTTGGACGCCCGGTATGGCTACACCTTC
cdr3_aa: CASSRLDARYGYTF

v_call: TRBV20-1
clone_size: -
j_call: TRBJ1-1
d_call: -
cdr3_nt: TGCAGTGGTTCGGGTTGGACTGAAGCTTTCTTT
cdr3_aa: CSGSGWTEAFF

v_call: TRBV20-1
clone_size: -
j_call: TRBJ2-1
d_call: TRBD2
cdr3_nt: TGCAGTGCACCACGGGGGGTTGAGCAGTTCTTC
cdr3_aa: CSAPRGVEQFF

v_call: TRBV9
clone_size: -
j_call: TRBJ2-2
d_call: -
cdr3_nt: TGTGCCAGCAGCGCACCGACAATTGGACGGGTGAACACCGGGGAGCTGTTTTTT
cdr3_aa: CASSAPTIGRVNTGELFF

v_call: TRBV13
clone_size: few
j_call: TRBJ1-6
d_call: TRBD1
cdr3_nt: TGTGCCAGCAGCCACCGACAGGGACCCTATAATTCACCCCTCCACTTT
cdr3_aa: CASSHRQGPYNSPLHF